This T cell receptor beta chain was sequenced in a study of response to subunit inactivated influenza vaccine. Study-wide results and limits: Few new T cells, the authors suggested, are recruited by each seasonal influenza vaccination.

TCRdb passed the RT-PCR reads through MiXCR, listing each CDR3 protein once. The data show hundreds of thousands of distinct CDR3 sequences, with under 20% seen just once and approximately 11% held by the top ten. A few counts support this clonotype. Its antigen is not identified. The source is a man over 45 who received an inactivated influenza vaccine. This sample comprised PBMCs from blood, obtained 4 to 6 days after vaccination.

The CDR3 nucleotides read TGTGCCAGCAGCTTAGCGGGGAGGAAGGATGAAAAACTGTTTTTT. It codes for CASSLAGRKDEKLFF. The chain recombines TRBV7-6 with TRBJ1-4; D call uncertain. In germline, CDR1 is SGHVS, CDR2 FNYEAQ. V was shortened by 0 bases and J by 6 bases, with 11 bases between the two germline ends. There are 15 residues in the CDR3.